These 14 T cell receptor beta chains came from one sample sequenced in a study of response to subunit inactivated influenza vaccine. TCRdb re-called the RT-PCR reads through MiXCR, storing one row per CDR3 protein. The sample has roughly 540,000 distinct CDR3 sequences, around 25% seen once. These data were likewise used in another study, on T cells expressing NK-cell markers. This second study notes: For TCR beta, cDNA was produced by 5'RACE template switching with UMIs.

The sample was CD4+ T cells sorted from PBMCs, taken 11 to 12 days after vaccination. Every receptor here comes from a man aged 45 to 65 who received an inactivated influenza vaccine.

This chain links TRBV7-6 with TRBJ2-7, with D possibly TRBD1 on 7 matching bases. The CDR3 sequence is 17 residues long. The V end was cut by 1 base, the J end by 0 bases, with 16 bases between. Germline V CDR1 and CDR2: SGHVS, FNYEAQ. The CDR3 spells CASSLGGDRRSSYEQYF. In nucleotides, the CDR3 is TGTGCCAGCAGCTTAGGGGGGGACAGAAGGAGCTCCTACGAGCAGTACTTC.

The CDR3 loop is CATSRASGSGTDTQYF. The CDR3 coding sequence is TGTGCCACCAGCAGGGCTAGCGGGAGTGGCACAGATACGCAGTATTTT. The V gene is TRBV15, the J gene TRBJ2-3; 10 positions match TRBD2. CDR3 length equals 16 residues. Germline values: CDR1 LNHNV, CDR2 YYDKDF (reference sequence). After removal of 3 bases from V and 1 base from J, the junction contained 4 bases not matched to a gene.

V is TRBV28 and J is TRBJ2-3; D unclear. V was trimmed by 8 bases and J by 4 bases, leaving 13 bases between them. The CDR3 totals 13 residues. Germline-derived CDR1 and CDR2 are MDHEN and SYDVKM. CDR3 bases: TGTGCCAGCGGCCCCGGGCTTGCAGATACGCAGTATTTT. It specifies CASGPGLADTQYF.

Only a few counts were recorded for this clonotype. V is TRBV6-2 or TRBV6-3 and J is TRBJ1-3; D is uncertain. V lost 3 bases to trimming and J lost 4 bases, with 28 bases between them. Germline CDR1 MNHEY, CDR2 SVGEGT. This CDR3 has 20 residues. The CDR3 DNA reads TGTGCCAGCAGTTATGAGTGGAGCTTGCTATCCAAGACCGAAGGAAACACCATATATTTT. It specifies CASSYEWSLLSKTEGNTIYF.

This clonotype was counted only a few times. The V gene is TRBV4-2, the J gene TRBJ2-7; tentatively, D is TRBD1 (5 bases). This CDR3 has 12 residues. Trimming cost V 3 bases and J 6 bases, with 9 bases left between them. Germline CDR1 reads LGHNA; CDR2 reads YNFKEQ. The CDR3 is CASSQSRGEQYF. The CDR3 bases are TGTGCCAGCAGCCAGTCAAGGGGCGAGCAGTACTTC.

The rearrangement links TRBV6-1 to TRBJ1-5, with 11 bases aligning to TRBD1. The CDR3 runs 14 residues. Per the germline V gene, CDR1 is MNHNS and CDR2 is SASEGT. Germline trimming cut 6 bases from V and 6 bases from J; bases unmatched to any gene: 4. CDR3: CASRPGQGAQPQHF. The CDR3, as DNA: TGTGCCAGCAGACCCGGACAGGGGGCTCAGCCCCAGCATTTT.

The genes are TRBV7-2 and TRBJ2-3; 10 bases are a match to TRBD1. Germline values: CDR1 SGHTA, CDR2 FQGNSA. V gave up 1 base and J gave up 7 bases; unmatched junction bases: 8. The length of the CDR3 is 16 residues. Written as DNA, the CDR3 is TGTGCCAGCAGCTTAGGGGGGACAGGGGCCAGAAATACGCAGTATTTT. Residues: CASSLGGTGARNTQYF.

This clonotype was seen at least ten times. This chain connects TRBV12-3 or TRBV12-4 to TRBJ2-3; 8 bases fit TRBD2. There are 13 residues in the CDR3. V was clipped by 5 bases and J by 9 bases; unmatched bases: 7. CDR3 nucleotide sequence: TGTGCCAGCAGTGCCCGGGCTAGCGGGACGCAGTATTTT. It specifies CASSARASGTQYF.

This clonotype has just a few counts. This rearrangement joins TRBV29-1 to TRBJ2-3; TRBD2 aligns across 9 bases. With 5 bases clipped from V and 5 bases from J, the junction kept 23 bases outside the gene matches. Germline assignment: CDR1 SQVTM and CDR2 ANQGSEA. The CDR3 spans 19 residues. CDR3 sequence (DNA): TGCAGCGTTTCGAGCCAGGGATGGGAGACTAGCGGAGGGCTAGATACGCAGTATTTT. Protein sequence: CSVSSQGWETSGGLDTQYF.

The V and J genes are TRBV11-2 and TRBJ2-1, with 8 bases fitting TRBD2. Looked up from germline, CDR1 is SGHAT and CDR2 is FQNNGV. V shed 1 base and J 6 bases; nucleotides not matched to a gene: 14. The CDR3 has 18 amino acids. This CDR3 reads CASSLVGTRARLINEQFF. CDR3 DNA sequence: TGTGCCAGCAGCTTAGTCGGGACTAGGGCCCGTCTGATCAATGAGCAGTTCTTC.

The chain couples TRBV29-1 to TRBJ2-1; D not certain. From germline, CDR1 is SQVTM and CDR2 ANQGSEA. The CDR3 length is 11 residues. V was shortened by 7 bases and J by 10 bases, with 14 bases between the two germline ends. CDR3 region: CSGWLTGEQFF. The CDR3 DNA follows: TGCAGCGGGTGGCTCACCGGGGAGCAGTTCTTC.

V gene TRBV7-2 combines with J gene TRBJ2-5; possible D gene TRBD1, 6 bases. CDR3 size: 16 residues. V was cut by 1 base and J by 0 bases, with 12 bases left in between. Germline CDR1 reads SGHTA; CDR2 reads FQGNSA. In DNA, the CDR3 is TGTGCCAGCAGCTTAGGGAAGGGGGAGTACCAAGAGACCCAGTACTTC. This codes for CASSLGKGEYQETQYF. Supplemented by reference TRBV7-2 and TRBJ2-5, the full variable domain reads GAGVSQSPSNKVTEKGKDVELRCDPISGHTALYWYRQSLGQGLEFLIYFQGNSAPDKSGLPSDRFSAERTGGSVSTLTIQRTQQEDSAVYLCASSLGKGEYQETQYFGPGTRLLVL.

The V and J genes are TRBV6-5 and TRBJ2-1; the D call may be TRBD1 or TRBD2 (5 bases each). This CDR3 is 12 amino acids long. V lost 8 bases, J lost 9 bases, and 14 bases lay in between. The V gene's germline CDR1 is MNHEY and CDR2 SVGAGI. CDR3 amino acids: CASLGGIGEQFF. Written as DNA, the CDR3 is TGTGCCAGCCTTGGGGGTATCGGTGAGCAGTTCTTC.

This chain's CDR3 is CASSWTGIYEQYF. The CDR3 DNA is TGTGCCAGCAGTTGGACAGGGATCTACGAGCAGTACTTC. The J gene is TRBJ2-7, the V gene TRBV6-2 or TRBV6-3, with 8 positions matching TRBD1. The germline gives CDR1 MNHEY, CDR2 SVGEGT. Losses at the gene ends were 4 bases for V and 3 bases for J; bases not matched to a gene: 2. The CDR3 is 13 residues long.